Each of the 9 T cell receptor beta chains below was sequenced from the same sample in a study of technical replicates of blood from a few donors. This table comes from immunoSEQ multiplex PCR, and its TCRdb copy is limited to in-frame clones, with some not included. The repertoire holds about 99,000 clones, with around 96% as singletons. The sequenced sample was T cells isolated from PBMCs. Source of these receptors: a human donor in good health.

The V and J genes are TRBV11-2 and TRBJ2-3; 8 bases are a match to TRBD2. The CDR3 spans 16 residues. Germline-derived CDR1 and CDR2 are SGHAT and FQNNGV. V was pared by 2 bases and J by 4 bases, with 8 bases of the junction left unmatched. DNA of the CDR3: TGTGCCAGCAGCTTACCCCCCCCGACTAGCGCAGATACGCAGTATTTT. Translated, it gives CASSLPPPTSADTQYF.

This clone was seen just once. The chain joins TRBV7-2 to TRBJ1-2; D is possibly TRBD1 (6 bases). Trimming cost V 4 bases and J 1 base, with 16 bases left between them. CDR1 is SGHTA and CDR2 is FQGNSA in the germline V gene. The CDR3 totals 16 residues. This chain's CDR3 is CASSSRTVTVNYGYTF. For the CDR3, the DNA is TGTGCCAGCAGCTCGCGGACAGTGACAGTTAACTATGGCTACACCTTC.

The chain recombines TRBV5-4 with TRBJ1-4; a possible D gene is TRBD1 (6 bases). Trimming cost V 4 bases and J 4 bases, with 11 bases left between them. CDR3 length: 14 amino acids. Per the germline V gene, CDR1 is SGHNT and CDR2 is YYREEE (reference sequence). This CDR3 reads CASSPDRYNEKLFF. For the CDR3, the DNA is TGTGCCAGCAGCCCCGACAGGTATAATGAAAAACTGTTTTTT. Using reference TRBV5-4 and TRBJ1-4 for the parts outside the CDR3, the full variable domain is ETGVTQSPTHLIKTRGQQVTLRCSSQSGHNTVSWYQQALGQGPQFIFQYYREEENGRGNFPPRFSGLQFPNYSSELNVNALELDDSALYLCASSPDRYNEKLFFGSGTQLSVL.

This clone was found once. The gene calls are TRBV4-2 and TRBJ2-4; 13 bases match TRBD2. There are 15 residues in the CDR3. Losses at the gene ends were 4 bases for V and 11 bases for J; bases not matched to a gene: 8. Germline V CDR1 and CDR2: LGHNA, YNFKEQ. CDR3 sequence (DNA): TGTGCCAGCAGCCCGCGACTAGCGGGGGGTCTAGTTCAGTACTTC. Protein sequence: CASSPRLAGGLVQYF.

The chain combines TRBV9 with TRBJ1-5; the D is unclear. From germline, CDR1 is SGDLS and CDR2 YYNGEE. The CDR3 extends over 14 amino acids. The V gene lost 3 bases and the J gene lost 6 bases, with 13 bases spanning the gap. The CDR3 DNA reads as TGTGCCAGCAGCGGGAACACGGAGGTTCAGCCCCAGCATTTT. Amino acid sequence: CASSGNTEVQPQHF.

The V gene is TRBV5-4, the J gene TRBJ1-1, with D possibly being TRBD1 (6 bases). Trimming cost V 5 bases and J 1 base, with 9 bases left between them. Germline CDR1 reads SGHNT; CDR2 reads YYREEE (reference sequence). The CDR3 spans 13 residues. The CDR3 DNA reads TGTGCCAGCAGATCAGGGGAGAACACTGAAGCTTTCTTT. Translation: CASRSGENTEAFF.

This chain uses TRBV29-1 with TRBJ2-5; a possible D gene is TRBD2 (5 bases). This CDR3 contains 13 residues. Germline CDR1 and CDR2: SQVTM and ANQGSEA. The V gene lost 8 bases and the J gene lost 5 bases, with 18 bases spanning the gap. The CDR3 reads CSHESRVGETQYF. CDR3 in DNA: TGCAGCCACGAATCGAGGGTTGGGGAGACCCAGTACTTC.

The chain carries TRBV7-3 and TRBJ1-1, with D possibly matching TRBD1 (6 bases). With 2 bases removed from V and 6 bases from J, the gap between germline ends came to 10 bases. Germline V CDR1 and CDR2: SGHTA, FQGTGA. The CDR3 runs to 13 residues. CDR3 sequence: CASSLGGGSEAFF. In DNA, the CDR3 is TGTGCCAGCAGCTTAGGTGGGGGCTCTGAAGCTTTCTTT.

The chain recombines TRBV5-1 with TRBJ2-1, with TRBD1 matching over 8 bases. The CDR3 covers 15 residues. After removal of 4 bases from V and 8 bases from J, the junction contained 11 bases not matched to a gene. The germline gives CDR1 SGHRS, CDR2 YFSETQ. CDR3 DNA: TGCGCCAGCAGCCTGGTGCAGGGGGCTTTCGATGAGCAGTTCTTC. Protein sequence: CASSLVQGAFDEQFF.